This passage covers 16 T cell receptor beta chains from one sample sequenced in a study of T cells in Graves' hyperthyroidism and ophthalmopathy. TCR beta CDR3 regions were amplified from RNA transcripts. The HTBI set primed first-round TCR CDR3 RT-PCR. TCRdb fed the multiplex PCR reads into MiXCR, producing one record per CDR3 protein. This table holds some 200,000 distinct CDR3 sequences, less than 20% found once. The sample consisted of blood. Source of these receptors: a woman between 50 and 59 years old with Graves' hyperthyroidism.

This clonotype was counted many times. This chain links TRBV9 with TRBJ1-1, with 7 nucleotides matching TRBD1. CDR3 length: 16 amino acids. The J segment lost 4 bases and the V segment lost 0 bases, leaving 9 bases of the junction unmatched. The germline gives CDR1 SGDLS, CDR2 YYNGEE. CDR3 protein: CASSVEVSTGSTEAFF. The CDR3 region has the DNA TGTGCCAGCAGCGTAGAAGTCTCGACAGGGAGCACTGAAGCTTTCTTT.

In its sample, this clonotype was seen many times. V gene TRBV12-5 combines with J gene TRBJ2-7, with 11 bases matching TRBD2. Germline V gene data show CDR1 as LGHNT and CDR2 as FRNRAP. V lost 5 bases, J lost 1 base, and 7 bases stayed unmatched. The CDR3 is 16 residues long. For the CDR3, the DNA is TGTGCTAGTGGTGACCCCGGGACTAGCGGTTCCTACGAGCAGTACTTC. Its translation is CASGDPGTSGSYEQYF.

This clonotype was observed a few times. A junction end diverges from the germline sequence, so it may reflect a read error. The V gene is TRBV12-3 or TRBV12-4, the J gene TRBJ2-1; 9 bases map to TRBD2. This CDR3 has 16 amino acids. CDR3 in amino acids: CASSLRGTSIFHEQLF. DNA for the CDR3: TGTGCCAGCAGTCTACGTGGGACTAGCATTTTCCATGAGCAGCTCTTC.

V usage is TRBV29-1 and J usage is TRBJ2-3, with no clear D. The CDR3 has 13 amino acids. Trimming took off 5 bases at V and 0 bases at J, with 9 bases between the two ends. Per germline, CDR1 SQVTM and CDR2 ANQGSEA. In nucleotides, the CDR3 is TGCAGCGTTTTTGGAGCAAGCACAGATACGCAGTATTTT. It yields the protein CSVFGASTDTQYF.

This clonotype was found many times. CDR3 sequence reads: CASTTVSSYNEQFF. The CDR3 DNA follows: TGTGCCAGCACTACGGTGAGCTCCTACAATGAGCAGTTCTTC. V usage is TRBV6-1 and J usage is TRBJ2-1; the D is unclear. The CDR3 totals 14 residues. The V gene's germline CDR1 is MNHNS and CDR2 SASEGT. V was trimmed by 7 bases and J by 0 bases, leaving 10 bases between them.

This chain connects TRBV9 to TRBJ2-5; 9 bases are a match to TRBD2. The CDR3 length is 17 residues. Unmatched junction bases numbered 18, after V lost 3 bases and J lost 9 bases. CDR1 is SGDLS and CDR2 is YYNGEE in the germline V gene. Written as DNA, the CDR3 is TGTGCCAGCAGCGAAAGCTCCGGGACTAGCTTGTACCTGGCCCAGTACTTC. It yields the protein CASSESSGTSLYLAQYF.

CDR3 region: CASSSKGIVAGNTIYF. The DNA for the CDR3 is TGTGCCAGTAGTTCAAAGGGGATTGTGGCTGGAAACACCATATATTTT. V gene TRBV19 combines with J gene TRBJ1-3, with a weak D call TRBD1 (5 bases). Germline lookup yields CDR1 LNHDA and CDR2 SQIVND (reference sequence). The CDR3 consists of 16 residues. V lost 5 bases and J 2 bases, leaving 16 bases between the germline ends.

This clonotype was seen many times. V and J are TRBV13 and TRBJ2-7; D is ambiguous. There are 14 residues in the CDR3. The germline V gene encodes CDR1 PRHDT and CDR2 FYEKMQ (reference sequence). Trimming took 5 bases from V and 5 from J, leaving 16 bases between them. CDR3 sequence (DNA): TGTGCCAGCAGCCCCAGACAACTTTGGAACGAGCAGTACTTC. Its protein product is CASSPRQLWNEQYF. The full variable domain, its missing parts supplied by reference TRBV13 and TRBJ2-7, is AAGVIQSPRHLIKEKRETATLKCYPIPRHDTVYWYQQGPGQDPQFLISFYEKMQSDKGSIPDRFSAQQFSDYHSELNMSSLELGDSALYFCASSPRQLWNEQYFGPGTRLTVT.

This clonotype was detected ten times or more. The V and J genes are TRBV20-1 and TRBJ1-1; TRBD1 is a possible D gene (5 bases). CDR3 length: 13 amino acids. V lost 4 bases and J 4 bases, leaving 13 bases between the germline ends. Germline V gene sequence: CDR1 DFQATT, CDR2 SNEGSKA (reference sequence). For the CDR3, the DNA is TGCAGTGCTACTACAGGTTGGGGCACTGAAGCTTTCTTT. Its translation is CSATTGWGTEAFF.

Of note for this clonotype: A much larger clone lies a single base off, so this may be a read error. The rearrangement uses TRBV12-3 or TRBV12-4 and TRBJ1-5; D is ambiguous. The CDR3 contains 13 residues. The CDR3 is CAGSLSRNQPQHF. Written as DNA, the CDR3 is TGTGCCGGCAGTTTATCCAGAAATCAGCCCCAGCATTTT.

This clonotype was found many times. The chain carries TRBV9 and TRBJ2-3, with D uncertain. This CDR3 spans 12 amino acids. In germline, CDR1 is SGDLS, CDR2 YYNGEE. Trimming shortened V by 0 bases and J by 4 bases, and 3 bases separated the two germline ends. The CDR3 loop reads CASSVGADTQYF. The CDR3 DNA follows: TGTGCCAGCAGCGTAGGAGCAGATACGCAGTATTTT.

V is TRBV6-1 and J is TRBJ2-3, with D uncertain. V lost 7 bases, J lost 6 bases, and 11 bases lay in between. Germline lookup yields CDR1 MNHNS and CDR2 SASEGT. The CDR3 runs 12 residues. The CDR3 reads CASTPPRDTQYF. The CDR3 DNA reads as TGTGCCAGCACCCCCCCCAGGGATACGCAGTATTTT.

The chain has TRBV18 and TRBJ2-4, with a possible D match to TRBD2 (5 bases). V gave up 8 bases and J gave up 6 bases, with 14 bases separating them. Germline CDR1 is KGHSH and CDR2 is LQKENI. This CDR3 comprises 13 residues. The CDR3 nucleotides are TGTGCCAGCCGGGCCTCGGGGATAAACATTCAGTACTTC. Encoded protein: CASRASGINIQYF.

The chain uses TRBV5-1 and TRBJ2-1; TRBD2 agrees at 13 bases. Germline values: CDR1 SGHRS, CDR2 YFSETQ. V lost 2 bases to trimming and J lost 7 bases; unmatched junction nucleotides: 9. The CDR3 spans 17 residues. CDR3 sequence reads: CASSFVGTSGMGNEQFF. The CDR3 DNA is TGCGCCAGCAGCTTCGTCGGGACTAGCGGGATGGGTAATGAGCAGTTCTTC.

This clonotype occurred many times. The chain links TRBV20-1 to TRBJ1-2; weak D call: TRBD1 (6 bases). The germline V gene has CDR1 DFQATT and CDR2 SNEGSKA (reference sequence). V was trimmed by 4 bases and J by 2 bases, leaving 23 bases between them. The CDR3 extends over 17 amino acids. The DNA of the CDR3 is TGCAGTGCTACCAGCCCAGGGGCCATGCCTTTAAACTATGGCTACACCTTC. Translation: CSATSPGAMPLNYGYTF.

This clonotype has just a few counts. The CDR3 DNA reads as TGCGCCAGCAGCTTAGCACCCCTCTCCTACAATGAGCAGTTCTTC. It encodes CASSLAPLSYNEQFF. This chain connects TRBV5-1 to TRBJ2-1; D is undetermined. Trimming pared 2 bases from V and 0 bases from J, leaving 9 bases between. The germline gives CDR1 SGHRS, CDR2 YFSETQ. This CDR3 spans 15 amino acids.